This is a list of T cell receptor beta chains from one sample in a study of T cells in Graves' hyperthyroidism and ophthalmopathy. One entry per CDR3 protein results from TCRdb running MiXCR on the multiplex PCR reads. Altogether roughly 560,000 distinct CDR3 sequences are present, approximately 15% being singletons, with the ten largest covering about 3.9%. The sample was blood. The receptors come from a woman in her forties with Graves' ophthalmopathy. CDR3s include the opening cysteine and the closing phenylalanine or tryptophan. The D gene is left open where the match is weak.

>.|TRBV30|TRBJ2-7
CAWKFGSGSYEQYF
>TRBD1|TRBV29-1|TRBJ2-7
CSVLTGTGGGEQYF
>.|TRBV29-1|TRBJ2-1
CSVEGTESSYNEQFF
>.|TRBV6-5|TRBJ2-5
CASSYATGSAETQYF
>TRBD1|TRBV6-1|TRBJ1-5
CASSDRGYQPQHF
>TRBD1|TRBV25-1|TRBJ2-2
CASSDGQGAWVGELFF
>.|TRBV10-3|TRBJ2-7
CAISEVEETYEQYF
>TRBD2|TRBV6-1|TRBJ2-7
CASSEQAGDPYEQYF
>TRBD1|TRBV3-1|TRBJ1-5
CASSHTGQAHSNQPQHF
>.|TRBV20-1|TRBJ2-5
CSARDGKDQETQYF
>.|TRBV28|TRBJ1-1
CASSLTGHEAFF